The 17 T cell receptor beta chains below come from one sample, sequenced in a study of blood T cell repertoires in COVID-19 (dated by TCRdb to the early 2020s). Libraries were made using the immunoSEQ multiplex PCR assay. In its TCRdb copy, this immuneACCESS table keeps in-frame sequences only and misses some clones. Where compared with another copy, unresolved V genes explain less than half of these, and the others have no known cause. The sample table records 130,000 or so clones; around 75% of these occur just once. The ten largest make up 4% to 5% of the sample. The sequenced sample consisted of peripheral blood. Receptors originate from a woman aged 70-85 years with COVID-19, enrolled during active disease.

The chain is built from TRBV5-4 and TRBJ2-7; 8 bases are a match to TRBD1. Trimming removed 4 bases from V and 3 bases from J; junction bases left unmatched: 12. This CDR3 is 16 amino acids long. Germline V gene lookup returns CDR1 SGHNT and CDR2 YYREEE (reference sequence). CDR3 sequence reads: CASSPAAGGAVYEQYF. DNA for the CDR3: TGTGCCAGCAGCCCCGCGGCAGGGGGCGCGGTCTACGAGCAGTACTTC.

This sequence joins TRBV18 and TRBJ2-7; 10 nucleotides agree with TRBD1. CDR3 length: 14 residues. Germline values: CDR1 KGHSH, CDR2 LQKENI. J was trimmed by 3 bases and V by 6 bases; bases with no gene match: 5. The CDR3 DNA reads as TGTGCCAGCTCCCCCAGGACAGGGGGCTACGAGCAGTACTTC. Translated: CASSPRTGGYEQYF.

The rearrangement uses TRBV7-9 and TRBJ2-7; 8 bases align to TRBD1. The trim removed 3 bases at V and 3 bases at J, leaving 10 bases unmatched. CDR3 size: 16 residues. Germline V gene data show CDR1 as SEHNR and CDR2 as FQNEAQ (reference sequence). The CDR3 reads CASSFLTGGQNYEQYF. The CDR3 nucleotides are TGTGCCAGCAGCTTCCTAACAGGGGGACAAAACTACGAGCAGTACTTC.

Note on this clone: The CDR3 does not end in the conserved phenylalanine or tryptophan, so this is likely a read error. It is unclear where the CDR3 begins or ends on the DNA, so no DNA is shown, and the CDR3 is as TCRdb lists it. The rearrangement uses TRBV10-1 and TRBJ2-7; the table names TRBD1, a call not compared with the DNA. Germline-derived CDR1 and CDR2 are WNHNN and SYGVQD (reference sequence). The CDR3 is 10 amino acids long, termini counted. CDR3 sequence: CASSETTAPH.

The chain carries TRBV7-9 and TRBJ1-5; TRBD1 is a possible D gene (5 bases). The V end was cut by 1 base, the J end by 3 bases, with 7 bases between. Germline CDR1 reads SEHNR; CDR2 reads FQNEAQ (reference sequence). CDR3 length: 14 amino acids. The DNA of the CDR3 is TGTGCCAGCAGCTTAGGCAGGGTCAATCAGCCCCAGCATTTT. It yields the protein CASSLGRVNQPQHF.

This chain uses TRBV29-1 with TRBJ1-2; 7 bases map to TRBD1. Per germline, CDR1 SQVTM and CDR2 ANQGSEA. CDR3 size: 12 residues. J lost 7 bases, V lost 4 bases, and 6 bases had no gene match. CDR3: CSVGQGLGGYTF. For the CDR3, the DNA is TGCAGCGTTGGACAGGGATTGGGTGGCTACACCTTC. The full variable domain, completed using reference TRBV29-1 and TRBJ1-2, is SAVISQKPSRDICQRGTSLTIQCQVDSQVTMMFWYRQQPGQSLTLIATANQGSEATYESGFVIDKFPISRPNLTFSTLTVSNMSPEDSSIYLCSVGQGLGGYTFGSGTRLTVV.

This rearrangement joins TRBV29-1 to TRBJ2-5; TRBD1 agrees at 11 bases. CDR3 length: 16 amino acids. Germline CDR1 SQVTM, CDR2 ANQGSEA. V shed 2 bases, J shed 5 bases, and the junction held 10 bases outside the gene matches. The CDR3: CSVEKSGTGGRETQYF. DNA for the CDR3: TGCAGCGTTGAAAAATCCGGGACAGGGGGTAGGGAGACCCAGTACTTC. The whole variable domain, filled in from reference TRBV29-1 and TRBJ2-5, reads SAVISQKPSRDICQRGTSLTIQCQVDSQVTMMFWYRQQPGQSLTLIATANQGSEATYESGFVIDKFPISRPNLTFSTLTVSNMSPEDSSIYLCSVEKSGTGGRETQYFGPGTRLLVL.

This clone showed up just once. The rearrangement links TRBV5-1 to TRBJ1-6, with 10 nucleotides matching TRBD1. This CDR3 has 15 residues. Germline CDR1 SGHRS, CDR2 YFSETQ. V shed 4 bases and J 10 bases; nucleotides not matched to a gene: 8. CDR3 sequence reads: CASSQGQGTGSPLHF. DNA of the CDR3: TGCGCCAGCAGCCAGGGACAGGGGACGGGCTCACCCCTCCACTTT.

The chain links TRBV19 to TRBJ1-2, with a possible D match to TRBD1 (5 bases). CDR1 is LNHDA and CDR2 is SQIVND in the germline V gene (reference sequence). Trimming cost V 5 bases and J 11 bases, with 15 bases left between them. The CDR3 has 12 residues. The CDR3: CASSVTGTLYTF. The CDR3 DNA follows: TGTGCCAGTAGTGTAACCGGGACTTTGTACACCTTC.

V is TRBV6-5 and J is TRBJ1-2, with D possibly matching TRBD1 (5 bases). The CDR3 runs 16 residues. Germline V lookup: CDR1 MNHEY, CDR2 SVGAGI. Between the trimmed V and J ends, which lost 0 bases and 5 bases, there was a span of 16 bases. In DNA form, the CDR3 reads TGTGCCAGCAGTTACTCGGGGCAAGGCCTCCCGTATGGCTACACCTTC. Protein: CASSYSGQGLPYGYTF.

This chain links TRBV2 with TRBJ2-7; 10 positions match TRBD1. CDR1 and CDR2 from the germline V gene are SNHLY and FYNNEI. There are 14 residues in the CDR3. V trimming: 11 bases; J trimming: 6 bases; junction bases outside the gene matches: 13. The CDR3 nucleotides are TGTGCCTATTCGTTGGGACAGGGGAGGATCGAGCAGTACTTC. Translation: CAYSLGQGRIEQYF. Variable domain in full (rest from reference TRBV2 and TRBJ2-7): EPEVTQTPSHQVTQMGQEVILRCVPISNHLYFYWYRQILGQKVEFLVSFYNNEISEKSEIFDDQFSVERPDGSNFTLKIRSTKLEDSAMYFCAYSLGQGRIEQYFGPGTRLTVT.

The V call is TRBV2, the J call TRBJ1-1, with a weak D call TRBD1 (6 bases). The germline gives CDR1 SNHLY, CDR2 FYNNEI. The V and J ends lost 1 base and 5 bases respectively, with 8 bases between them. The CDR3 consists of 13 residues. CDR3 nucleotide sequence: TGTGCCAGCAGTGAAGGGCAGGGGACTGAAGCTTTCTTT. Protein: CASSEGQGTEAFF.

The chain is built from TRBV24-1 and TRBJ2-6; TRBD2 aligns across 11 bases. With 12 bases clipped from V and 0 bases from J, the junction kept 3 bases outside the gene matches. Germline-derived CDR1 and CDR2 are KGHDR and SFDVKD. The CDR3 covers 15 residues. The CDR3: CAASGGSSGANVLTF. CDR3 sequence (DNA): TGTGCCGCTAGCGGGGGGAGCTCTGGGGCCAACGTCCTGACTTTC.

The rearrangement links TRBV6-5 to TRBJ2-7, with 8 positions matching TRBD1. The V segment lost 6 bases and the J segment 3 bases; nucleotides outside the gene matches: 4. This CDR3 is 13 amino acids long. Germline V CDR1 and CDR2: MNHEY, SVGAGI. The CDR3 sequence is CASRGQGLYEQYF. Written as DNA, the CDR3 is TGTGCCAGCAGAGGACAGGGACTCTACGAGCAGTACTTC.

The chain joins TRBV7-8 to TRBJ1-5; the D is unclear. CDR3 length equals 16 residues. Germline V CDR1 and CDR2: SGHVS, FQNEAQ. Trimming stripped 4 bases from V and 3 bases from J, with 16 bases between. As DNA, the CDR3 is TGTGCCAGCAGCTCCGTTGAGGGTCCTAACAATCAGCCCCAGCATTTT. Protein product: CASSSVEGPNNQPQHF.

The rearrangement joins TRBV9 to TRBJ2-7; D possibly corresponds to TRBD1 (5 bases). This CDR3 has 19 residues. From germline, CDR1 is SGDLS and CDR2 YYNGEE. Trimming took 3 bases from V and 9 from J, leaving 34 bases between them. The CDR3 spells CASSADRIRPPQSRWAQYF. DNA of the CDR3: TGTGCCAGCAGCGCAGACAGAATCCGTCCCCCGCAATCAAGGTGGGCGCAGTACTTC.

The chain links TRBV18 to TRBJ2-1; weak D call: TRBD2 (6 bases). The CDR3 is 15 residues long. Germline V gene sequence: CDR1 KGHSH, CDR2 LQKENI. V was trimmed by 6 bases and J by 4 bases, leaving 16 bases between them. CDR3 nucleotide sequence: TGTGCCAGCTCCCCCCGGGACTTATTTTACAATGAGCAGTTCTTC. This codes for CASSPRDLFYNEQFF. The full variable domain, its missing parts supplied by reference TRBV18 and TRBJ2-1, is NAGVMQNPRHLVRRRGQEARLRCSPMKGHSHVYWYRQLPEEGLKFMVYLQKENIIDESGMPKERFSAEFPKEGPSILRIQQVVRGDSAAYFCASSPRDLFYNEQFFGPGTRLTVL.